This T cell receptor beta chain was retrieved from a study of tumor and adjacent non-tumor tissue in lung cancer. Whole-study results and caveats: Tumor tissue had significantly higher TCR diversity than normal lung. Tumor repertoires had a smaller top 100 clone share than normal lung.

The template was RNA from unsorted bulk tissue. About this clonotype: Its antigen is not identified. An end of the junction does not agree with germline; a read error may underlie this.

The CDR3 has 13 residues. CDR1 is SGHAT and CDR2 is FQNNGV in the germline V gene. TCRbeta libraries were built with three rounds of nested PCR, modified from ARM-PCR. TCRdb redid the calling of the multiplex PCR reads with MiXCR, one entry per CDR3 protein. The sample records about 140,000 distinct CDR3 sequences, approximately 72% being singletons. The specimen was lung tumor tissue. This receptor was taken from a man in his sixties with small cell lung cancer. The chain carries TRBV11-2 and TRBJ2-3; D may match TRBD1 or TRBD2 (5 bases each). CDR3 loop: CARSLEGSDMQYF. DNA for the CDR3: TGTGCCCGCAGCCTCGAGGGGTCAGATATGCAGTATTTT. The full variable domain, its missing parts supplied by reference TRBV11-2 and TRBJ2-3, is EAGVAQSPRYKIIEKRQSVAFWCNPISGHATLYWYQQILGQGPKLLIQFQNNGVVDDSQLPKDRFSAERLKGVDSTLKIQPAKLEDSAVYLCARSLEGSDMQYFGPGTRLTVL.